This T cell receptor beta chain was profiled in a study of tumor-infiltrating lymphocytes in primary liver carcinoma. Study-level points and caveats: The study found tumor-adjacent and tumor-blood pairs overlapped less than tumor region pairs.

Constant-region priming of approximately 500 ng total RNA yielded TCR beta cDNA. ARM-PCR was slightly modified, and three nested multiplex PCR rounds with it gave rise to the TCR beta libraries. TRBV1-TRBV30 forward primers paired with a C-beta reverse primer were used in the first two PCR rounds, which ran roughly 11 cycles each. TCRdb fed the multiplex PCR reads into MiXCR, producing one record per CDR3 protein. The sample has 84,000 or so distinct CDR3 sequences, 72% seen once. In regard to this clonotype: No antigen is known for it. An end of the junction differs from the germline gene, which may be a read error.

Investigators took RNA and DNA out together from 20-30 mg of unsorted bulk tissue. This CDR3 region has 16 residues. In germline, CDR1 is PRHDT, CDR2 FYEKMQ (reference sequence). The sample taken for sequencing was liver tumor tissue from sampling region 1. The subset denotes: tumor region T1, superior pole. The origin of this receptor is a man in his forties with primary liver carcinoma and hepatitis B virus infection. The V gene is TRBV13, the J gene TRBJ2-3; 12 bases map to TRBD2. The CDR3 region is CVSSDGGLAGTDKQYF. CDR3 nucleotides: TGTGTCAGCTCGGATGGGGGACTAGCGGGCACAGATAAGCAGTATTTT.